This TCR beta chain was sequenced in a study of early T cells in non-severe SARS-CoV-2 infection. Overall study context: Sequencing of bulk RNA from unsorted whole blood was done, without chain pairing.

TCRdb reprocessed the 5' RACE reads via MiXCR and lists one record per CDR3 protein. There are about 80,000 distinct CDR3 sequences in the sample; about a sixth occur only once, and approximately 2.6% lies in the top ten. Germline CDR1 SGHTA, CDR2 FQGNSA. This CDR3 spans 14 amino acids. With 8 bases clipped from V and 2 bases from J, the junction kept 6 bases outside the gene matches. The origin of this receptor is an adult who was a healthcare worker with PCR-confirmed SARS-CoV-2 infection or an uninfected control (not recorded which). This sequence joins TRBV7-2 and TRBJ1-1; 9 nucleotides line up with TRBD1. The sequenced material came from whole blood. CDR3 amino acids: CASCRDRVNTEAFF. CDR3 DNA sequence: TGTGCCAGCTGCCGGGACAGGGTAAACACTGAAGCTTTCTTT.